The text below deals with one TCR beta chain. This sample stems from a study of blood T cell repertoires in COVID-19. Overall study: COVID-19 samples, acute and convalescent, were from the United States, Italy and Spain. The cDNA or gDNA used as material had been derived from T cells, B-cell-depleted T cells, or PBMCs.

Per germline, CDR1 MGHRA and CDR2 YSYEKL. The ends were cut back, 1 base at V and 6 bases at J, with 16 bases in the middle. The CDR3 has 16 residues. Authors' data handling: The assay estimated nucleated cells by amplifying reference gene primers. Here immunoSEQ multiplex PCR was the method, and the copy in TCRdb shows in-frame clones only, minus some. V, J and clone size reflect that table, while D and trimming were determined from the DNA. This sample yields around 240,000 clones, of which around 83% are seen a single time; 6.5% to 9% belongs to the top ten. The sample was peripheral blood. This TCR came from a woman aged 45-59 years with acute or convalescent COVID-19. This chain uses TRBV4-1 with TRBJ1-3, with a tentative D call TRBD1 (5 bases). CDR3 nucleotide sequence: TGCGCCAGCAGCCAAGTCGGCCGGACACATAAAAACACCATATATTTT. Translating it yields CASSQVGRTHKNTIYF.